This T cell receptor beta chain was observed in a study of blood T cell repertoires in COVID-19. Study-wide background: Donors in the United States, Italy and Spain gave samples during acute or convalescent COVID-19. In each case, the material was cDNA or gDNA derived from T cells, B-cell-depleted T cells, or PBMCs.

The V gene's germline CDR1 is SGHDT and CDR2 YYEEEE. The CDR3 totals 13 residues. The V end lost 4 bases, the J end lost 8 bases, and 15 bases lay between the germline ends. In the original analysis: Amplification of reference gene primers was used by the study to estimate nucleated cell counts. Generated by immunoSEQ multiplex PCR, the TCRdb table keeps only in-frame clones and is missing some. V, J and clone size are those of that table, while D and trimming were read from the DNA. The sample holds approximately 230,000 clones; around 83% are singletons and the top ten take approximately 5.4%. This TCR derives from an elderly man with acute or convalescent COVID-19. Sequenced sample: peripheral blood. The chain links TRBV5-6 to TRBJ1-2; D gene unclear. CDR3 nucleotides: TGTGCCAGCAGCCCGTCCTCGGGTAGGGGCTACACCTTC. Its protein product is CASSPSSGRGYTF.